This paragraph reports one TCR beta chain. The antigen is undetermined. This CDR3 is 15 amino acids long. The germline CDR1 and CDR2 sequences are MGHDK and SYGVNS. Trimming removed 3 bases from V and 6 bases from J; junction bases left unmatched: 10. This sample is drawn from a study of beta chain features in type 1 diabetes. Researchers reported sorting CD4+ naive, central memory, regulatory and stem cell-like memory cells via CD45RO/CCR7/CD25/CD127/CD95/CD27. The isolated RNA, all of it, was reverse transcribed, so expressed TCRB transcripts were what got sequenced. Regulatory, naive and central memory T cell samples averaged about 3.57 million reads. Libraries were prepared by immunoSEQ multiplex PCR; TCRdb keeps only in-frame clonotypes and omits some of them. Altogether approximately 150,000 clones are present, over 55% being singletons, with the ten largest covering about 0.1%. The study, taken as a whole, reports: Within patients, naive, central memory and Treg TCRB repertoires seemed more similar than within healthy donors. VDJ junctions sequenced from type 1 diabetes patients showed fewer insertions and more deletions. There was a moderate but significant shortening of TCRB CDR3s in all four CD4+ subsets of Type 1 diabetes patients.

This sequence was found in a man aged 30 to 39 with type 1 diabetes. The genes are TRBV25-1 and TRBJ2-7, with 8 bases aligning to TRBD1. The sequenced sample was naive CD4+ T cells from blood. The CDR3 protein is CASSDTQGAPIEQYF. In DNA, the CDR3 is TGTGCCAGCAGTGACACTCAGGGGGCCCCAATCGAGCAGTACTTC.